This T cell receptor (beta chain) was profiled in a study of blood T cell repertoires in COVID-19. Study summary: Acute and convalescent COVID-19 samples came from the United States, Italy and Spain.

This CDR3 is 16 amino acids long. V shed 0 bases, J shed 4 bases, and the junction held 7 bases outside the gene matches. Germline lookup yields CDR1 ENHRY and CDR2 SYGVKD. Per the study methods: Amplified reference gene primers provided the basis for estimating nucleated cell counts. Using immunoSEQ multiplex PCR, the repertoire was profiled, and TCRdb retains in-frame clones only, with some absent. V, J and clone size derive from that table, while D and trimming were established from the DNA sequence. The sample includes roughly 92,000 clones, 75% to 95% of them seen just once. This clonotype was obtained from a man aged 50 or older with acute or convalescent COVID-19. The rearrangement uses TRBV10-3 and TRBJ1-1, with 8 nucleotides matching TRBD1. Sequencing used peripheral blood. CDR3 nucleotide sequence: TGTGCCATCAGTGAGTCCTATGACAGGGGAGGCACTGAAGCTTTCTTT. Translating it yields CAISESYDRGGTEAFF.